This T cell receptor (beta chain) derives from a study of tumour-infiltrating T cells in Burkitt lymphoma. Study-level background: Repertoire clonality predicted overall and progression-free survival.

TCRdb's copy holds only in-frame clones and misses some; the assay was immunoSEQ multiplex PCR. The sample has roughly 5,400 clones; approximately 9.9% are singletons. This TCR was sampled from a human donor with diffuse large B-cell lymphoma. The sample was tumor tissue.

This chain's CDR3 is CAISKDGDNEKLFF. In nucleotides, the CDR3 is TGTGCCATCAGCAAGGATGGGGATAATGAAAAACTGTTTTTT. The J gene is TRBJ1-4, the V gene TRBV10-3; D gene uncertain. Trimming removed 6 bases from V and 4 bases from J, with 12 bases in between. The CDR3 covers 14 residues. Germline V CDR1 and CDR2: ENHRY, SYGVKD.